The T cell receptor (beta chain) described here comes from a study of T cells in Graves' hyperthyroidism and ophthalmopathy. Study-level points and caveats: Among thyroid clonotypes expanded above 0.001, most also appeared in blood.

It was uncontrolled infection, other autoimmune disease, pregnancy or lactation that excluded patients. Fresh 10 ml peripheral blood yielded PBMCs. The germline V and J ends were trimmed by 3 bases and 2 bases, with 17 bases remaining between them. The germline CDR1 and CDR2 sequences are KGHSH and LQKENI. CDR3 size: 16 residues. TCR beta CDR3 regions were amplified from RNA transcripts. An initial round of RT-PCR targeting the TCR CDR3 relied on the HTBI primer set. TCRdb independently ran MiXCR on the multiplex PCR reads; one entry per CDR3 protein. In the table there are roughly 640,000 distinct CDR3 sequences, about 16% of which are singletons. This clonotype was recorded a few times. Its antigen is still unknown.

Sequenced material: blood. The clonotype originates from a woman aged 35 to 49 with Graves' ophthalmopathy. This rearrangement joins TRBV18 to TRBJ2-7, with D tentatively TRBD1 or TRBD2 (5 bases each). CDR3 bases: TGTGCCAGCTCACCTCGAGGGACGTCGCTGACCTACGAGCAGTACTTC. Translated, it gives CASSPRGTSLTYEQYF. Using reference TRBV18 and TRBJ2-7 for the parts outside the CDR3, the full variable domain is NAGVMQNPRHLVRRRGQEARLRCSPMKGHSHVYWYRQLPEEGLKFMVYLQKENIIDESGMPKERFSAEFPKEGPSILRIQQVVRGDSAAYFCASSPRGTSLTYEQYFGPGTRLTVT.